These 29 T cell receptor beta chains were sequenced from one sample in a study of cytomegalovirus exposure and HLA in healthy donors. The PCR contained 60 Vbeta and 13 Jbeta primers. Generated by immunoSEQ multiplex PCR, the TCRdb table keeps only in-frame clones and is missing some. This sample carries approximately 220,000 clones, 75% to 85% of them seen once, and the ten largest clones take 1.3% to 1.5%. Sequenced material: PBMCs. The receptors derive from a girl between 5 and 17 years old in good health and CMV-seronegative.

The chain is built from TRBV9 and TRBJ2-1, with 10 nucleotides matching TRBD2. After removal of 1 base from V and 10 bases from J, the junction contained 8 bases not matched to a gene. Germline V gene data show CDR1 as SGDLS and CDR2 as YYNGEE. CDR3 length: 15 residues. The chain's CDR3 is CASSVYERGGWEQFF. DNA for the CDR3: TGTGCCAGCAGCGTATACGAGCGGGGGGGCTGGGAGCAGTTCTTC.

The chain joins TRBV27 to TRBJ2-1; 9 bases line up with TRBD2. The CDR3 is 13 amino acids. V dropped 3 bases and J dropped 10; count of bases not matched to a gene: 4. Germline V lookup: CDR1 MNHEY, CDR2 SMNVEV (reference sequence). CDR3 in amino acids: CASSLGLAGEQFF. As DNA, the CDR3 is TGTGCCAGCAGTTTGGGGCTAGCGGGAGAGCAGTTCTTC.

V and J are TRBV28 and TRBJ1-2; D is unclear. V was clipped by 8 bases and J by 0 bases, with 19 bases between them. This CDR3 region has 16 residues. Germline V gene sequence: CDR1 MDHEN, CDR2 SYDVKM. The CDR3 DNA reads TGTGCCAGCTGTGTCGGGGTGTTTGACACTAACTATGGCTACACCTTC. Protein sequence: CASCVGVFDTNYGYTF.

The CDR3 reads CAWNRDSSAKNIQYF. CDR3 coding DNA: TGTGCCTGGAACAGGGACAGTTCTGCCAAAAACATTCAGTACTTC. The chain links TRBV30 to TRBJ2-4, with 7 positions matching TRBD1. The CDR3 has 15 residues. Germline CDR1 and CDR2: GTSNPN and SVGIG (reference sequence). V shed 4 bases, J shed 1 base, and the junction held 7 bases outside the gene matches. Drawing the rest from reference TRBV30 and TRBJ2-4, the complete variable domain is SQTIHQWPATLVQPVGSPLSLECTVEGTSNPNLYWYRQAAGRGLQLLFYSVGIGQISSEVPQNLSASRPQDRQFILSSKKLLLSDSGFYLCAWNRDSSAKNIQYFGAGTRLSVL.

The chain links TRBV2 to TRBJ2-7, with 11 bases fitting TRBD2. This CDR3 comprises 14 residues. Germline CDR1 and CDR2: SNHLY and FYNNEI. V shed 8 bases and J 1 base; nucleotides not matched to a gene: 4. The CDR3 here is CASRTSGSSYEQYF. The CDR3 coding sequence is TGTGCCAGCCGAACTAGCGGGAGTTCCTACGAGCAGTACTTC.

This sequence joins TRBV7-3 and TRBJ2-1; tentative D call: TRBD1 (5 bases). CDR1 and CDR2 (germline): SGHTA, FQGTGA. This CDR3 comprises 13 residues. V lost 2 bases, J lost 4 bases, and 6 bases lay in between. The CDR3 nucleotides are TGTGCCAGCAGCTTAGACAGTTACAATGAGCAGTTCTTC. Its protein product is CASSLDSYNEQFF.

This clone came up a few times. Germline is not matched at one junction end, which may reflect a read error. The chain carries TRBV6-5 and TRBJ1-3; 9 bases fit TRBD1. Germline V gene sequence: CDR1 MNHEY, CDR2 SVGAGI. This CDR3 has 16 residues. The CDR3 DNA sequence: TGTGCCAGCAGTTACTCGGGACAGGGTACGGGAAGCACCATATATTTT. This translates into CASSYSGQGTGSTIYF.

V is TRBV19 and J is TRBJ1-2; 7 bases line up with TRBD1. The germline V gene encodes CDR1 LNHDA and CDR2 SQIVND (reference sequence). V shed 6 bases and J 10 bases; nucleotides not matched to a gene: 14. This CDR3 has 14 amino acids. This CDR3 is CASSERDRPNNYTF. The CDR3 DNA sequence: TGTGCCAGTAGCGAGAGGGACAGACCAAACAACTACACCTTC.

This sequence joins TRBV9 and TRBJ2-1; D might be TRBD2 (6 bases). Germline V lookup: CDR1 SGDLS, CDR2 YYNGEE. Trimming left V 0 bases short and J 9 bases short, with 16 bases between. There are 15 residues in the CDR3. As DNA, the CDR3 is TGTGCCAGCAGCGTAGGCGGACTAAAGATAGGTGAGCAGTTCTTC. This sequence encodes CASSVGGLKIGEQFF.

The V gene is TRBV7-2, the J gene TRBJ2-5, with 8 bases that match TRBD2. The CDR3 runs to 13 residues. Unmatched junction bases numbered 2, after V lost 3 bases and J lost 5 bases. Germline lookup yields CDR1 SGHTA and CDR2 FQGNSA. The CDR3 protein is CASSLGLGETQYF. CDR3 in DNA: TGTGCCAGCAGCTTGGGACTAGGGGAGACCCAGTACTTC.

This chain uses TRBV21-1 with TRBJ1-5. TRBV21-1 is annotated as a pseudogene. The CDR3 spans 20 residues. CDR3 protein: CASSRGWGDLGRWRDQPQHF. The CDR3 DNA sequence: TGTGCCAGCAGCAGGGGATGGGGCGATTTGGGGCGGTGGAGGGATCAGCCCCAGCATTTT.

Only one count was recorded for this clone. This chain connects TRBV7-9 to TRBJ1-5, with D perhaps TRBD1 (5 bases). There are 11 residues in the CDR3. V shed 3 bases and J shed 9 bases, with 6 bases lying between them. Germline CDR1 SEHNR, CDR2 FQNEAQ (reference sequence). CDR3 sequence (DNA): TGTGCCAGCAGCTTGGGGGGGCCCCAGCATTTT. It translates to CASSLGGPQHF. The variable domain in full, completed from reference TRBV7-9 and TRBJ1-5, reads DTGVSQNPRHKITKRGQNVTFRCDPISEHNRLYWYRQTLGQGPEFLTYFQNEAQLEKSRLLSDRFSAERPKGSFSTLEIQRTEQGDSAMYLCASSLGGPQHFGDGTRLSIL.

The rearrangement uses TRBV30 and TRBJ2-7, with 12 bases matching TRBD2. The CDR3 is 14 amino acids. Germline trimming cut 3 bases from V and 2 bases from J; bases unmatched to any gene: 2. Germline V gives CDR1 GTSNPN, CDR2 SVGIG (reference sequence). The CDR3 protein is CAWRRTSGAYEQYF. CDR3 nucleotides: TGTGCCTGGAGACGGACTAGCGGGGCCTACGAGCAGTACTTC. The complete variable domain, with remaining parts taken from reference TRBV30 and TRBJ2-7, reads SQTIHQWPATLVQPVGSPLSLECTVEGTSNPNLYWYRQAAGRGLQLLFYSVGIGQISSEVPQNLSASRPQDRQFILSSKKLLLSDSGFYLCAWRRTSGAYEQYFGPGTRLTVT.

This chain joins TRBV5-1 and TRBJ2-1, with 10 bases matching TRBD2. From germline, CDR1 is SGHRS and CDR2 YFSETQ. The CDR3 spans 15 residues. With 3 bases clipped from V and 4 bases from J, the junction kept 4 bases outside the gene matches. In nucleotides, the CDR3 is TGCGCCAGCAGCTGGACTAGCGGAGCTTACAATGAGCAGTTCTTC. Translated, it gives CASSWTSGAYNEQFF.

The genes are TRBV19 and TRBJ2-7; TRBD1 is a possible D gene (6 bases). V lost 5 bases and J 2 bases, leaving 22 bases between the germline ends. CDR1 and CDR2 (germline): LNHDA, SQIVND (reference sequence). The CDR3 length is 17 residues. In DNA form, the CDR3 reads TGTGCCAGTAGTTCGGGGTCCGGGACACACAGGACCTACGAGCAGTACTTC. Translation: CASSSGSGTHRTYEQYF.

This chain links TRBV2 with TRBJ2-6; 8 bases match TRBD1. The CDR3 runs to 17 residues. Germline loops: CDR1 SNHLY, CDR2 FYNNEI. V lost 6 bases and J lost 0; bases outside the gene matches: 7. The CDR3 loop is CASRDRQGISGANVLTF. CDR3 bases: TGTGCCAGCAGGGACAGACAGGGGATCTCTGGGGCCAACGTCCTGACTTTC.

This clone was counted a single time. V gene TRBV6-6 combines with J gene TRBJ1-4, with D unresolved. The germline V and J ends were trimmed by 4 bases and 5 bases, with 8 bases remaining between them. This CDR3 spans 13 amino acids. Germline V gene data show CDR1 as MNHNY and CDR2 as SVGAGI (reference sequence). Here the CDR3 reads CASSSRLNEKLFF. CDR3 bases: TGTGCCAGCAGTTCCAGGCTGAATGAAAAACTGTTTTTT.

The chain links TRBV15 to TRBJ1-3; D ambiguous. The CDR3 has 14 amino acids. Trimming took off 4 bases at V and 7 bases at J, with 14 bases between the two ends. CDR1 is LNHNV, CDR2 YYDKDF, per germline (reference sequence). CDR3 in DNA: TGTGCCACCAGCACCCGAACGGGGTTCAACACCATATATTTT. Its translation is CATSTRTGFNTIYF.

The chain has TRBV28 and TRBJ1-1; D gene unclear. The V and J ends lost 11 bases and 0 bases respectively, with 13 bases between them. CDR1 MDHEN and CDR2 SYDVKM come from the germline V gene. CDR3 length: 13 amino acids. The CDR3 bases are TGTGCCTGCACCCAGCGGTTGAACACTGAAGCTTTCTTT. Its translation: CACTQRLNTEAFF.

This chain links TRBV9 with TRBJ2-5, with TRBD2 identical over 8 bases. CDR1 is SGDLS and CDR2 is YYNGEE in the germline V gene. CDR3 size: 15 residues. The V segment lost 3 bases and the J segment 5 bases; nucleotides outside the gene matches: 9. The CDR3 nucleotides read TGTGCCAGCAGCGGTAGCGGGGCCACCGGGGAGACCCAGTACTTC. Protein: CASSGSGATGETQYF.

V usage is TRBV10-3 and J usage is TRBJ2-3; D possibly corresponds to TRBD2 (5 bases). Germline V gene sequence: CDR1 ENHRY, CDR2 SYGVKD. CDR3 length: 16 amino acids. V was shortened by 2 bases and J by 3 bases, with 15 bases between the two germline ends. CDR3 DNA: TGTGCCATCAGTGAGGCCCCGACTACGGGGACAGATACGCAGTATTTT. Encoded protein: CAISEAPTTGTDTQYF.

The rearrangement joins TRBV5-6 to TRBJ1-6; 7 bases match TRBD1. J lost 3 bases, V lost 4 bases, and 10 bases had no gene match. This CDR3 is built from 17 residues. Germline V gene sequence: CDR1 SGHDT, CDR2 YYEEEE. The CDR3 here is CASSIRTGANYNSPLHF. CDR3 DNA sequence: TGTGCCAGCAGCATAAGGACAGGAGCAAACTATAATTCACCCCTCCACTTT.

The chain joins TRBV4-1 to TRBJ2-5; D may be TRBD2 (6 bases). V lost 4 bases and J lost 2, with 11 bases in between. The CDR3 sequence is 14 residues long. The germline CDR1 and CDR2 sequences are MGHRA and YSYEKL. The CDR3 region is CASSPGLVQETQYF. The CDR3 nucleotides read TGCGCCAGCAGCCCGGGACTTGTACAAGAGACCCAGTACTTC.

This clone was picked up a small number of times. The chain combines TRBV10-3 with TRBJ1-1; a possible D gene is TRBD1 (5 bases). The germline V gene has CDR1 ENHRY and CDR2 SYGVKD. The CDR3 contains 13 residues. The V end lost 4 bases, the J end lost 6 bases, and 12 bases lay between the germline ends. CDR3 coding DNA: TGTGCCATCAGTGTCAGGGAACCGGCTGAAGCTTTCTTT. Translated: CAISVREPAEAFF.

The rearrangement uses TRBV28 and TRBJ1-5; D perhaps matches TRBD1 (6 bases). CDR1 is MDHEN, CDR2 SYDVKM, per germline. CDR3 length: 15 amino acids. V lost 3 bases, J lost 2 bases, and 11 bases lay in between. CDR3 nucleotides: TGTGCCAGCAGTTTCGGGGGGGCGGGCAATCAGCCCCAGCATTTT. Its translation is CASSFGGAGNQPQHF.

The V gene is TRBV7-4, the J gene TRBJ1-3; TRBD1 matches 9 bases. Germline V gene lookup returns CDR1 SGHVT and CDR2 SQSDAQ. The CDR3 has 15 residues. J gave up 8 bases and V 4 bases, and 9 bases lay outside the gene matches. For the CDR3, the DNA is TGTGCCAGCAGCTCGGGACAGGGTGTCGGAGACACCATATATTTT. This sequence encodes CASSSGQGVGDTIYF.

V usage is TRBV27 and J usage is TRBJ1-4, with 7 bases aligning to TRBD1. This CDR3 has 15 amino acids. Germline lookup yields CDR1 MNHEY and CDR2 SMNVEV (reference sequence). The J segment lost 5 bases and the V segment lost 3 bases, leaving 6 bases of the junction unmatched. The CDR3 DNA sequence: TGTGCCAGCAGTTTGGGGGACAGACTAAATGAAAAACTGTTTTTT. Translating gives CASSLGDRLNEKLFF.

This chain uses TRBV2 with TRBJ2-7; D is undetermined. CDR1 and CDR2 (germline): SNHLY, FYNNEI. V lost 4 bases and J 7 bases, leaving 11 bases between the germline ends. CDR3 size: 12 residues. The CDR3 bases are TGTGCCAGCAGTGCCCTTAACAGAGAGCAGTACTTC. Amino acid sequence: CASSALNREQYF.

The rearrangement joins TRBV7-2 to TRBJ1-2; 7 bases map to TRBD1. J gave up 4 bases and V 5 bases, and 10 bases lay outside the gene matches. The CDR3 is made up of 15 amino acids. The germline V gene encodes CDR1 SGHTA and CDR2 FQGNSA. The CDR3 region is CASSLDWDRLYGYTF. Here the CDR3 DNA reads TGTGCCAGCAGCCTTGACTGGGACAGACTCTATGGCTACACCTTC. Using reference TRBV7-2 and TRBJ1-2 for the parts outside the CDR3, the full variable domain is GAGVSQSPSNKVTEKGKDVELRCDPISGHTALYWYRQSLGQGLEFLIYFQGNSAPDKSGLPSDRFSAERTGGSVSTLTIQRTQQEDSAVYLCASSLDWDRLYGYTFGSGTRLTVV.